This T cell receptor beta chain was sequenced for a study of blood T cell repertoires in COVID-19. TCRdb's table, derived via immunoSEQ multiplex PCR, lists solely in-frame clones and lacks some. The sample records about 190,000 clones, more than 75% being singletons. The origin of this receptor is a human donor in a cohort sampled during active COVID-19. Sequenced material: peripheral blood.

CDR3 sequence (DNA): TGTGCCAGCATTACACAGGGGATGGGCACTGAAGCTTTCTTT. It codes for CASITQGMGTEAFF. The V and J genes are TRBV2 and TRBJ1-1, with 7 bases matching TRBD1. The CDR3 loop spans 14 amino acids. CDR1 is SNHLY and CDR2 is FYNNEI in the germline V gene. The trim removed 7 bases at V and 4 bases at J, leaving 9 bases unmatched.